This TCR beta chain was recorded in a study of T cell changes during pregnancy in multiple sclerosis. Profiled with immunoSEQ multiplex PCR; TCRdb holds only in-frame clones, not every one. The table lists some 70,000 clones, around nine tenths of them singletons, with 5.3% in the top ten. Germline-derived CDR1 and CDR2 are SQVTM and ANQGSEA. The CDR3 spans 11 residues. This TCR came from a female donor with multiple sclerosis, enrolled in a pregnancy study. Sequenced material: CD8+ T cells from peripheral blood mononuclear cells, taken before pregnancy. The genes are TRBV29-1 and TRBJ2-5, with D possibly matching TRBD1 (6 bases). The CDR3 protein is CKLGQMETQYF. The CDR3 DNA sequence: TGCAAATTAGGACAGATGGAGACCCAGTACTTC.